This TCR beta chain was sequenced for a study of control samples from healthy donors and cancer patients. The V and J ends lost 2 bases and 1 base respectively, with 19 bases between them. The CDR3 is 18 amino acids. Germline-derived CDR1 and CDR2 are SGHTS and YDEGEE. Repertoires were generated with immunoSEQ multiplex PCR, while TCRdb's copy carries only in-frame clones and drops some. The sample has roughly 49,000 clones; just over 90% are singletons. What was sequenced was PBMCs. The chain uses TRBV5-8 and TRBJ2-4; D is possibly TRBD1 or TRBD2 (5 bases each). The receptor was isolated from a man aged 25 to 40 with colorectal cancer. CDR3 loop: CASSFWLWGPFAKNIQYF. The CDR3 nucleotides read TGTGCCAGCAGCTTCTGGCTCTGGGGACCCTTCGCCAAAAACATTCAGTACTTC.